These 3 T cell receptor beta chains were all obtained from the same sample, sequenced in a study of T cell responses to AZD1222 COVID-19 vaccine. Assay used: immunoSEQ multiplex PCR; TCRdb lists only in-frame clones, some missing. The sample consists of around 150,000 clones, 92% of them appearing once. The starting material was peripheral blood, obtained on day 0 of AZD1222 vaccination. The origin of the receptors is an adult in good health.

The chain combines TRBV6-5 with TRBJ1-1; D remains ambiguous. Trimming took 4 bases from V and 1 from J, leaving 7 bases between them. From germline, CDR1 is MNHEY and CDR2 SVGAGI. The CDR3 consists of 13 residues. CDR3 amino acids: CASSLGGNTEAFF. CDR3 DNA: TGTGCCAGCAGTTTAGGAGGGAACACTGAAGCTTTCTTT.

This sequence joins TRBV6-2 or TRBV6-3 and TRBJ1-5, with D tentatively TRBD1 (6 bases). V lost 2 bases to trimming and J lost 7 bases, with 18 bases between them. Germline lookup yields CDR1 MNHEY and CDR2 SVGEGT. The CDR3 runs to 16 residues. CDR3 region: CASSYPPSGAGQPQHF. In nucleotides, the CDR3 is TGTGCCAGCAGTTACCCCCCGTCAGGGGCCGGGCAGCCCCAGCATTTT.

The CDR3 coding sequence is TGTGCCAGCAGTTACTCTACAGGACCTAATGAAAAACTGTTTTTT. Translated, it gives CASSYSTGPNEKLFF. The chain carries TRBV6-5 and TRBJ1-4; maybe TRBD1 (5 bases). Germline CDR1 and CDR2: MNHEY and SVGAGI. There are 15 residues in the CDR3. With 0 bases removed from V and 3 bases from J, the gap between germline ends came to 8 bases.